This is a list of T cell receptor beta chains from one sample in a study of shared clonotypes between healthy human individuals. Here immunoSEQ multiplex PCR was the method, and the copy in TCRdb shows in-frame clones only, minus some. The sample shows hundreds of thousands of clones, around 97% of them seen only once. Sequenced input: naive CD4+ T cells sorted from blood. The origin of the receptors is a woman aged 25 to 39 in good health. CDR3s include the opening cysteine and the closing phenylalanine or tryptophan. D genes are given only for firm matches. Expanded clones are given a class, and other clones once, few, many or no size at all.

d_call,j_call,clone_size,v_call,cdr3_aa,cdr3_nt
TRBD1,TRBJ1-5,once,TRBV19,CASSVGDRAKQPQHF,TGTGCCAGTAGTGTCGGGGACAGGGCGAAACAGCCCCAGCATTTT
-,TRBJ2-5,-,TRBV25-1,CASSESVPPETQYF,TGTGCCAGCAGTGAATCGGTACCGCCAGAGACCCAGTACTTC
-,TRBJ2-7,-,TRBV7-2,CASSLKTPYEQYF,TGTGCCAGCAGCTTAAAGACTCCCTACGAGCAGTACTTC
-,TRBJ1-2,-,TRBV4-1,CASSQDPQGGYGYTF,TGCGCCAGCAGCCAAGATCCCCAGGGTGGCTATGGCTACACCTTC
TRBD1,TRBJ1-1,-,TRBV18,CASSQGQGWDTEAFF,TGTGCCAGCTCACAGGGACAGGGGTGGGACACTGAAGCTTTCTTT
TRBD2,TRBJ2-7,-,TRBV19,CASMRTSMSSYEQYF,TGTGCCAGTATGAGGACTAGCATGAGCTCCTACGAGCAGTACTTC
TRBD2,TRBJ2-3,-,TRBV28,CASLAGDRTDTQYF,TGTGCCAGCCTAGCGGGAGATAGAACAGATACGCAGTATTTT
-,TRBJ2-1,-,TRBV7-2,CASSFGPGGADNEQFF,TGTGCCAGCAGCTTTGGGCCCGGAGGGGCTGACAATGAGCAGTTCTTC
TRBD2,TRBJ2-2,-,TRBV11-3,CASSWTSSSGELFF,TGTGCCAGCAGCTGGACTAGTAGTAGCGGGGAGCTGTTTTTT
TRBD2,TRBJ2-1,-,TRBV14,CASSQGGTSGIVGNEQFF,TGTGCCAGCAGCCAAGGGGGGACTAGCGGGATCGTCGGCAATGAGCAGTTCTTC
TRBD1,TRBJ1-1,few,TRBV19,CASSTQGDTEAFF,TGTGCCAGTAGTACACAGGGGGACACTGAAGCTTTCTTT
-,TRBJ1-2,-,TRBV6-5,CASSYMREQFDGYTF,TGTGCCAGCAGTTATATGAGGGAGCAATTCGATGGCTACACCTTC
TRBD1,TRBJ1-2,-,TRBV6-5,CASQGVGNGYTF,TGTGCCAGCCAGGGGGTAGGAAATGGCTACACCTTC
-,TRBJ2-2,-,TRBV7-6,CASSFGWTAVLFF,TGTGCCAGCAGCTTCGGGTGGACGGCAGTCTTGTTTTTT
-,TRBJ1-1,-,TRBV27,CASSSSGDPGSTEAFF,TGTGCCAGCAGTTCCTCCGGGGACCCCGGTAGCACTGAAGCTTTCTTT
-,TRBJ2-3,-,TRBV11-3,CASSLSPGVFTDTQYF,TGTGCCAGCAGCTTATCTCCGGGGGTATTCACAGATACGCAGTATTTT
-,TRBJ2-7,-,TRBV7-8,CASSLGSIFYEQYF,TGTGCCAGCAGCTTAGGATCGATCTTCTACGAGCAGTACTTC
TRBD1,TRBJ1-2,-,TRBV2,CASRPGQNYGYTF,TGTGCCAGCAGGCCGGGACAGAACTATGGCTACACCTTC
TRBD1,TRBJ2-7,-,TRBV7-9,CASSPGQLFYEQYF,TGTGCCAGCAGCCCGGGACAGCTCTTCTACGAGCAGTACTTC
-,TRBJ2-7,-,TRBV7-3,CASSLSGGSPSYEQYF,TGTGCCAGCAGCTTAAGTGGGGGGTCCCCCTCCTACGAGCAGTACTTC
TRBD2,TRBJ2-3,-,TRBV7-3,CASSLLAGPLDTQYF,TGTGCCAGCAGCTTACTAGCGGGGCCTTTAGATACGCAGTATTTT
-,TRBJ2-3,-,TRBV6-6,CASSYPFEGDTQYF,TGTGCCAGCAGTTACCCCTTTGAGGGAGATACGCAGTATTTT
-,TRBJ1-2,-,TRBV19,CASMARQEGYGYTF,TGTGCCAGTATGGCGAGACAGGAAGGCTATGGCTACACCTTC
-,TRBJ2-7,-,TRBV28,CASSFGAGAWEEQYF,TGTGCCAGCAGTTTTGGGGCAGGGGCTTGGGAAGAGCAGTACTTC
TRBD2,TRBJ2-1,-,TRBV14,CASPHVAGEYNEQFF,TGTGCCAGTCCTCACGTGGCGGGAGAATACAATGAGCAGTTCTTC
TRBD2,TRBJ2-1,-,TRBV13,CASSSTGGPRNEQFF,TGTGCCAGCAGCTCGACGGGAGGGCCGAGGAATGAGCAGTTCTTC
-,TRBJ2-2,-,TRBV18,CASSVGTTGELFF,TGTGCCAGCTCCGTGGGCACCACCGGGGAGCTGTTTTTT
-,TRBJ1-2,-,TRBV27,CASSWGQSGGYTF,TGTGCCAGCAGCTGGGGGCAATCGGGCGGCTACACCTTC
-,TRBJ1-2,once,TRBV5-4,CASSQDQARGGGYGYTF,TGTGCCAGCAGCCAAGATCAGGCCCGGGGGGGAGGCTATGGCTACACCTTC
TRBD2,TRBJ2-2,-,TRBV5-8,CASSPQGTSGSTGELFF,TGTGCCAGCAGCCCCCAGGGGACTAGCGGGAGTACCGGGGAGCTGTTTTTT
TRBD1,TRBJ2-3,-,TRBV27,CASSSPGTDYTDTQYF,TGTGCCAGCAGTTCACCCGGGACAGACTACACAGATACGCAGTATTTT
-,TRBJ2-1,-,TRBV4-1,CASSQPRSEQFF,TGCGCCAGCAGCCAACCTAGGAGTGAGCAGTTCTTC
-,TRBJ1-2,-,TRBV25-1,CASSPGTAELGYTF,TGTGCCAGCAGCCCCGGAACTGCTGAACTTGGCTACACCTTC
-,TRBJ2-3,-,TRBV7-9,CASSPPGPRSTDTQYF,TGTGCCAGCAGTCCCCCGGGGCCTAGGAGCACAGATACGCAGTATTTT
-,TRBJ2-1,-,TRBV20-1,CSARARNEQFF,TGCAGTGCTAGAGCCAGAAATGAGCAGTTCTTC
-,TRBJ2-7,-,TRBV10-1,CASSETPNYEQYF,TGCGCCAGCAGTGAGACGCCGAACTACGAGCAGTACTTC
-,TRBJ1-1,-,TRBV7-8,CASSLVGFGTEAFF,TGTGCCAGCAGCTTAGTGGGATTCGGCACTGAAGCTTTCTTT
TRBD1,TRBJ1-5,-,TRBV28,CASSGQGFQPQHF,TGTGCCAGCAGTGGACAGGGTTTCCAGCCCCAGCATTTT
-,TRBJ2-1,-,TRBV6-5,CASSYSGASSYNEQFF,TGTGCCAGCAGTTACTCAGGCGCGAGCTCCTACAATGAGCAGTTCTTC
-,TRBJ1-1,-,TRBV5-4,CASSLPGRNTEAFF,TGTGCCAGCAGCTTGCCGGGGCGAAACACTGAAGCTTTCTTT